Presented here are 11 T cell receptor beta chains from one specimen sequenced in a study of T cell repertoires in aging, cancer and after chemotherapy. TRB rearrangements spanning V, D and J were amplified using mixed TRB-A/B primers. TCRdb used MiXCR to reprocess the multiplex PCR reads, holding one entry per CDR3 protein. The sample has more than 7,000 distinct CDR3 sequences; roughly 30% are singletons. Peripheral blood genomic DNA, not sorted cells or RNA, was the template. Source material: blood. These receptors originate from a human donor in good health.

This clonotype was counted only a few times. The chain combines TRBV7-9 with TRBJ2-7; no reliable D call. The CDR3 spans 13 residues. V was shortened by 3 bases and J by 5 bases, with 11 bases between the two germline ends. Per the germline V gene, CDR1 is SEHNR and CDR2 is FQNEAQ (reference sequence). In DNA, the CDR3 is TGTGCCAGCAGCTTGGGTAGGGCAGACGAGCAGTACTTC. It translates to CASSLGRADEQYF.

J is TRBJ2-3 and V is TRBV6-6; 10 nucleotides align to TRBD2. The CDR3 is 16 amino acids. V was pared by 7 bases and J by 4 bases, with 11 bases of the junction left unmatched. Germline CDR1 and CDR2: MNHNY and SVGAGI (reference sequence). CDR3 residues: CASTTGTSDGADTQYF. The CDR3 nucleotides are TGTGCCAGCACCACCGGGACTAGCGACGGCGCAGATACGCAGTATTTT.

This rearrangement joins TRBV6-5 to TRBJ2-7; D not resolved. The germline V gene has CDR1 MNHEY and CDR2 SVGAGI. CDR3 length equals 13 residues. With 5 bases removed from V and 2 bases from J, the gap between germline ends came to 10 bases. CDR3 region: CASSRGPTYEQYF. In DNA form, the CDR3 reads TGTGCCAGCAGTAGAGGACCTACCTACGAGCAGTACTTC.

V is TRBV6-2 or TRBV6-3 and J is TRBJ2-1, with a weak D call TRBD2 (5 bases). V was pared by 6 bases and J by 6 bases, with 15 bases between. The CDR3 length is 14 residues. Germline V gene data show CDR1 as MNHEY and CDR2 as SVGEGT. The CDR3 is CASSLSQAGNEQFF. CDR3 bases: TGTGCCAGCAGCCTCTCCCAGGCGGGCAATGAGCAGTTCTTC.

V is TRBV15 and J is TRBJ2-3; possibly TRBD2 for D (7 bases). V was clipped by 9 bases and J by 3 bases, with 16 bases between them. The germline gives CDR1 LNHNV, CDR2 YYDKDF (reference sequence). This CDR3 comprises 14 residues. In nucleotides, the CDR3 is TGTGCCACGGGCGAGGGGGGGGGAACAGATACGCAGTATTTT. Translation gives CATGEGGGTDTQYF.

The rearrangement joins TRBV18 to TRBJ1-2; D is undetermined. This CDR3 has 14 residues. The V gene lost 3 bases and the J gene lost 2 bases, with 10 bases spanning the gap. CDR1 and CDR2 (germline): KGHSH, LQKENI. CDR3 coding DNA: TGTGCCAGCTCACCCACTACTAGGAACTATGGCTACACCTTC. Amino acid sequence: CASSPTTRNYGYTF.

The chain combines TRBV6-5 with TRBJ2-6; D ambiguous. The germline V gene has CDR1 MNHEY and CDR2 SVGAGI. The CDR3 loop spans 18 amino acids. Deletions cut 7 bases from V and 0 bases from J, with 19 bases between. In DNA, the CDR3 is TGTGCCAGCATGTCTTGGTTTGCGTGGGGCTCTGGGGCCAACGTCCTGACTTTC. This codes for CASMSWFAWGSGANVLTF.

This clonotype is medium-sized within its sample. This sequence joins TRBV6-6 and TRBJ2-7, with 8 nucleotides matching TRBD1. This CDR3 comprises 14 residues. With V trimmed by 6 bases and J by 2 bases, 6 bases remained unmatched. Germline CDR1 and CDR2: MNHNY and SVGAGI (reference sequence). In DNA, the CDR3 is TGTGCCAGCAGGTTCGAACAGGGGGCCTACGAGCAGTACTTC. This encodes CASRFEQGAYEQYF.

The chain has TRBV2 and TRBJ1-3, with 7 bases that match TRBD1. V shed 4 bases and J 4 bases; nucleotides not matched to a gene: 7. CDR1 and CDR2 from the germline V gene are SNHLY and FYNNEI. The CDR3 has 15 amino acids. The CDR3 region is CASSVATGRGNTIYF. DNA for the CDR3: TGTGCCAGCAGTGTCGCGACAGGGAGAGGAAACACCATATATTTT.

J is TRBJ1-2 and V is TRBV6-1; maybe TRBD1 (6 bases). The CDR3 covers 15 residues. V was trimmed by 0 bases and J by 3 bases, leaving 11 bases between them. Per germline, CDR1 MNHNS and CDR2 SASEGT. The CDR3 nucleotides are TGTGCCAGCAGTGAAGCCGCCAGGGGCGACTATGGCTACACCTTC. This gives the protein CASSEAARGDYGYTF.

CDR3: CASSLDGGDTEAFF. The CDR3, as DNA: TGTGCCAGCAGCTTGGATGGGGGGGACACTGAAGCTTTCTTT. The V call is TRBV5-5, the J call TRBJ1-1; maybe TRBD1 (5 bases). Germline V gene sequence: CDR1 SGHKS, CDR2 YYEKEE (reference sequence). The CDR3 has 14 residues. V lost 0 bases and J lost 3, with 9 bases in between.